These 5 T cell receptor beta chains came from one sample sequenced in a study of blood T cells in healthy people across ages. PCR was performed a second time for roughly 7 to 12 cycles using a sample-barcoded 5' primer and a J-beta primer mix. One entry per CDR3 protein results from TCRdb running MiXCR on the 5' RACE reads. Found here are around 1,700,000 distinct CDR3 sequences, 25% to 30% of them singletons; the top ten hold 7.7%. Sequences were obtained from blood. These receptor sequences come from a young woman in good health.

In its sample, this clonotype was seen many times. This sequence joins TRBV5-1 and TRBJ2-7; TRBD1 aligns across 9 bases. This CDR3 has 14 residues. Germline V gene sequence: CDR1 SGHRS, CDR2 YFSETQ. V lost 4 bases to trimming and J lost 7 bases; unmatched junction nucleotides: 9. CDR3 coding DNA: TGCGCCAGCAGCATACGCCCGACAGGGGGGGAGCAGTACTTC. It specifies CASSIRPTGGEQYF.

This clonotype was seen more than once but under ten times. The chain links TRBV6-4 to TRBJ1-5, with D unresolved. This CDR3 has 13 amino acids. With 2 bases removed from V and 7 bases from J, the gap between germline ends came to 9 bases. CDR1 and CDR2 from the germline V gene are MRHNA and SNTAGT. The CDR3 DNA reads as TGTGCCAGCAGTGACCATAAGGCACAGCCCCAGCATTTT. Amino acid sequence: CASSDHKAQPQHF.

For this clonotype: Just one base apart from a much larger clone, this may be a read error. The chain employs TRBV5-6 and TRBJ2-3; 12 bases map to TRBD2. CDR3 length: 16 residues. CDR1 and CDR2 from the germline V gene are SGHDT and YYEEEE. This CDR3 is CTSSRGLAGVGDTQYF. In DNA, the CDR3 is TGTACCAGCAGCCGGGGACTAGCGGGTGTGGGGGATACGCAGTATTTT.

The J gene is TRBJ1-2, the V gene TRBV6-6, with a weak D call TRBD1 (5 bases). The CDR3 runs 15 residues. The V gene lost 6 bases and the J gene lost 4 bases, with 18 bases spanning the gap. The germline V gene has CDR1 MNHNY and CDR2 SVGAGI (reference sequence). The CDR3 coding sequence is TGTGCCAGCAGACCCGGGACGGTCCAGACCTATGGCTACACCTTC. Its protein is CASRPGTVQTYGYTF.

This clonotype has a handful of counts. The chain has TRBV12-3 or TRBV12-4 and TRBJ1-5, with D possibly matching TRBD1 (5 bases). V shed 7 bases and J shed 0 bases, with 19 bases lying between them. The CDR3 length is 17 residues. CDR3 protein: CASKEGQGPYSNQPQHF. The CDR3 DNA reads as TGTGCCAGCAAGGAGGGGCAGGGCCCTTATAGCAATCAGCCCCAGCATTTT.